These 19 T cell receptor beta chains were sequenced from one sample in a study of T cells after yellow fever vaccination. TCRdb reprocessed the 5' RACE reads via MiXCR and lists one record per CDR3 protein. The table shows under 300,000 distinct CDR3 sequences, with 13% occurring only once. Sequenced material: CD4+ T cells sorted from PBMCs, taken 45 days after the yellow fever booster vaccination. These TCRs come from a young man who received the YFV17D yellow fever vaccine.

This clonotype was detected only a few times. The CDR3 is CASRKQAGETYEQYF. The DNA of the CDR3 is TGTGCCAGCAGAAAACAGGCAGGGGAGACCTACGAGCAGTACTTC. The chain links TRBV7-2 to TRBJ2-7, with D possibly matching TRBD1 (6 bases). This CDR3 is 15 amino acids long. V was pared by 6 bases and J by 2 bases, with 17 bases between. Germline CDR1 is SGHTA and CDR2 is FQGNSA.

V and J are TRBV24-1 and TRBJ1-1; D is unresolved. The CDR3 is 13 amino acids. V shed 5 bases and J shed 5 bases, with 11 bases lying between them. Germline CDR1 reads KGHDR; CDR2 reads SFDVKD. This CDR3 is CATSASHLTEAFF. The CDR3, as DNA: TGTGCCACCAGTGCCTCGCACTTGACTGAAGCTTTCTTT.

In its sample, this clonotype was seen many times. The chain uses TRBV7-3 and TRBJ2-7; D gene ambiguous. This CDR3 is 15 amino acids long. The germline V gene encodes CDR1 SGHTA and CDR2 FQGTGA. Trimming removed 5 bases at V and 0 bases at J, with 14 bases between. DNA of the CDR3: TGTGCCAGCAGCCCCACAGCCGGAAGCTCCTACGAGCAGTACTTC. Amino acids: CASSPTAGSSYEQYF.

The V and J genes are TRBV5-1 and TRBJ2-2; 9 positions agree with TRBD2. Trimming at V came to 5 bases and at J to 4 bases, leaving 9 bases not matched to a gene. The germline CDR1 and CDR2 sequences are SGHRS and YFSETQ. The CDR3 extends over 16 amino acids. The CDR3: CASSFPGLAGTGELFF. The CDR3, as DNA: TGCGCCAGCAGTTTCCCGGGACTAGCCGGCACCGGGGAGCTGTTTTTT.

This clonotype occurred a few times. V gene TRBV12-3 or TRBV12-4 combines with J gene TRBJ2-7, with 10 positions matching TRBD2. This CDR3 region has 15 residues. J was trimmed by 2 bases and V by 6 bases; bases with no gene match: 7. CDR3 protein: CASRRGLAAPYEQYF. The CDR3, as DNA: TGTGCCAGCAGGCGAGGACTAGCGGCACCCTACGAGCAGTACTTC.

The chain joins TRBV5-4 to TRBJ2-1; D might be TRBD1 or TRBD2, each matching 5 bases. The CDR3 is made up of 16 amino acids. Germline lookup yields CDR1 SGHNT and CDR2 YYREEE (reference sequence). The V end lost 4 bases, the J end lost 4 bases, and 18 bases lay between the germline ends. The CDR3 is CASSGGETNPYNEQFF. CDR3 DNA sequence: TGTGCCAGCAGCGGGGGAGAAACTAATCCTTACAATGAGCAGTTCTTC.

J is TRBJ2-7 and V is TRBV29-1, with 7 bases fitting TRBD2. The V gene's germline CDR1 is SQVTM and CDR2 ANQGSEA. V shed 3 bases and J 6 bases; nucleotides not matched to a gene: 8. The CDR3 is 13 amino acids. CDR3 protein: CSVEGEGRGEQYF. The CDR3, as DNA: TGCAGCGTTGAGGGGGAGGGGCGGGGCGAGCAGTACTTC.

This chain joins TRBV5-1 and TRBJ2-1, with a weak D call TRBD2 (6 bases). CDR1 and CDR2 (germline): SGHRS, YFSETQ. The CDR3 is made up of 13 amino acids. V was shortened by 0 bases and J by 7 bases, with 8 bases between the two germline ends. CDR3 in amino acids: CASSLEGRNEQFF. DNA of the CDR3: TGCGCCAGCAGCTTGGAGGGGAGGAATGAGCAGTTCTTC.

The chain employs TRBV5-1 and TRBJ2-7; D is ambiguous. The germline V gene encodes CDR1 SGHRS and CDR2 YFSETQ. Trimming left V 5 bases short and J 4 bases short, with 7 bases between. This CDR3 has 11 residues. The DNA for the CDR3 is TGCGCCAGCAGTGGGGTTTACGAGCAGTACTTC. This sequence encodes CASSGVYEQYF.

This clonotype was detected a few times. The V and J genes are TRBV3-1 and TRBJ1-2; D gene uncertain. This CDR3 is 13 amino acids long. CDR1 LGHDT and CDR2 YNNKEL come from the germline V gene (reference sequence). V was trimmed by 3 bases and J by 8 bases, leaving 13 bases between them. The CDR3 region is CASSHSRASGYTF. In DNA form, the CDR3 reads TGTGCCAGCAGCCATAGTAGGGCCTCGGGCTACACCTTC.

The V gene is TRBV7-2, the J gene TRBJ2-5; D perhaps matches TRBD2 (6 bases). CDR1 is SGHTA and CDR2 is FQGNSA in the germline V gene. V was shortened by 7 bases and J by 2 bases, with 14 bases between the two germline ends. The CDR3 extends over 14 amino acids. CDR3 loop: CASNLDGGQETQYF. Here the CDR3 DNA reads TGTGCCAGCAACCTAGATGGGGGGCAAGAGACCCAGTACTTC.

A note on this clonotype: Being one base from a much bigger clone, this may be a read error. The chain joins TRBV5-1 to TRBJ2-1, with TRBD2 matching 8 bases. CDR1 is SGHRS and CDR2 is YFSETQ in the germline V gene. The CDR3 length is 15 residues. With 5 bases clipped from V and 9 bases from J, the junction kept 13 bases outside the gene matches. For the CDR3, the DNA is TGCGCCAGCAGGCGCCGGGACACCGGGGGGGGTGAGCAGTTCTTC. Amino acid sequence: CASRRRDTGGGEQFF.

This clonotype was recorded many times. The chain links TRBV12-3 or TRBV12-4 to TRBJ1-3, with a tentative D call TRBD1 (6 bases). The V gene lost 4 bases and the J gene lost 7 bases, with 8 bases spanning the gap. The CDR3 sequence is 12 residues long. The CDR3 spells CASSYRVNTIYF. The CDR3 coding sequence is TGTGCCAGCAGTTACAGGGTTAACACCATATATTTT.

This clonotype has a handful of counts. The CDR3 region has the DNA TGTGCCGAAGCGGGAGTCAGCACAGATACGCAGTATTTT. Translating gives CAEAGVSTDTQYF. The chain couples TRBV11-2 to TRBJ2-3, with 8 bases fitting TRBD2. The CDR3 extends over 13 amino acids. Looked up from germline, CDR1 is SGHAT and CDR2 is FQNNGV. The V and J ends lost 11 bases and 0 bases, in that order; junction bases with no gene match: 4.

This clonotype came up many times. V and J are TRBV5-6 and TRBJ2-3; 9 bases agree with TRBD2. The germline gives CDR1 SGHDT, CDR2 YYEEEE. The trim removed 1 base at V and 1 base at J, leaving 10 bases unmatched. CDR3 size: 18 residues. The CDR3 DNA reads TGTGCCAGCAGCTTGTATGGCAAGACTAGCGGAGGCACAGATACGCAGTATTTT. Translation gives CASSLYGKTSGGTDTQYF.

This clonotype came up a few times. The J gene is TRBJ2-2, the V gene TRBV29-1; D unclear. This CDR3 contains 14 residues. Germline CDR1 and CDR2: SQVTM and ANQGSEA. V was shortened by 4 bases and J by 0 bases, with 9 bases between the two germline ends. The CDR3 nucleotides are TGCAGCGTTGGTGTCCTTTCGAACACCGGGGAGCTGTTTTTT. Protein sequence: CSVGVLSNTGELFF.

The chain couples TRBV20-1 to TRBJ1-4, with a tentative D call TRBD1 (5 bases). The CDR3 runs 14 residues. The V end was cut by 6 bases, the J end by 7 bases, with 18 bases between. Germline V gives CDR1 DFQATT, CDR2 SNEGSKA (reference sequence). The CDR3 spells CSAPTRDEGEKLFF. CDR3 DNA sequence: TGCAGTGCCCCAACACGGGACGAGGGTGAAAAACTGTTTTTT.

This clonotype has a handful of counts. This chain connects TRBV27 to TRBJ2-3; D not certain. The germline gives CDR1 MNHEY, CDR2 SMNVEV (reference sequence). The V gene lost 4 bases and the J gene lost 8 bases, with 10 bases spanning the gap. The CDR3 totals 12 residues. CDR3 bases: TGTGCCAGCAGTTCCAAAACGGGTACGCAGTATTTT. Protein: CASSSKTGTQYF.

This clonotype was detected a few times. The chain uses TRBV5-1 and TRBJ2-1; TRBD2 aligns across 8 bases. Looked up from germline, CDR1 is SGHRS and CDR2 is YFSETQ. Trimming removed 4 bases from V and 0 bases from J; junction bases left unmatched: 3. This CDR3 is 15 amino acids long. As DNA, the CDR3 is TGCGCCAGCAGCCCGGGACTAGACTCCTACAATGAGCAGTTCTTC. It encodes CASSPGLDSYNEQFF.